This entry lists 19 T cell receptor beta chains sequenced from one sample in a study of blood T cell repertoires in COVID-19. Produced via immunoSEQ multiplex PCR; TCRdb's table is partial and in-frame only. The sample consists of about 190,000 clones, 86% of them appearing once. The material sequenced was PBMCs or T cells enriched from blood (not recorded which). The receptors originated from a man between 35 and 55 years old with acute COVID-19.

This clone occurred once. This chain uses TRBV7-8 with TRBJ2-1, with D perhaps matching TRBD2 (7 bases). The CDR3 extends over 16 amino acids. Germline CDR1 SGHVS, CDR2 FQNEAQ. V was trimmed by 3 bases and J by 6 bases, leaving 18 bases between them. Here the CDR3 DNA reads TGTGCCAGCAGCTTCCAGACTAGCCAGGGGTCCAATGAGCAGTTCTTC. It codes for CASSFQTSQGSNEQFF.

The gene calls are TRBV2 and TRBJ1-2, with D perhaps TRBD1 (6 bases). Trimming removed 8 bases at V and 3 bases at J, with 13 bases between. CDR1 and CDR2 from the germline V gene are SNHLY and FYNNEI. The CDR3 contains 13 residues. CDR3 nucleotides: TGTGCCAGCTACCAGGGGACCTACTATGGCTACACCTTC. Its protein is CASYQGTYYGYTF.

This chain's CDR3 is CASSAGLAGGEQYF. CDR3 nucleotide sequence: TGTGCCAGCAGCGCGGGACTAGCGGGAGGAGAGCAGTACTTC. The rearrangement joins TRBV11-3 to TRBJ2-7; 15 bases match TRBD2. The CDR3 consists of 14 residues. From germline, CDR1 is SGHNT and CDR2 YENEEA. The V segment lost 5 bases and the J segment 7 bases; nucleotides outside the gene matches: 3.

The gene calls are TRBV27 and TRBJ1-5; 10 bases fit TRBD1. CDR3 length equals 13 residues. Germline assignment: CDR1 MNHEY and CDR2 SMNVEV (reference sequence). Trimming at V came to 4 bases and at J to 11 bases, leaving 5 bases not matched to a gene. CDR3 region: CASSSSGQGAQHF. The CDR3 DNA sequence: TGTGCCAGCAGTTCCTCTGGACAGGGGGCCCAGCATTTT.

The chain employs TRBV3-1 (or the pseudogene TRBV3-2) and TRBJ1-2, with 9 bases identical to TRBD1. This CDR3 has 15 amino acids. Germline lookup yields CDR1 LGHDT and CDR2 YNNKEL (reference sequence). The junction had 8 bases not matched to a gene; V was cut back by 4 bases and J by 5 bases. The CDR3 DNA follows: TGTGCCAGCAGCCCTCAGTCGGGACAGGGTTATGGCTACACCTTC. It encodes CASSPQSGQGYGYTF.

This chain uses TRBV28 with TRBJ1-3, with D hard to call. Trimming removed 5 bases from V and 0 bases from J, with 14 bases in between. From germline, CDR1 is MDHEN and CDR2 SYDVKM. The CDR3 spans 16 residues. The CDR3 DNA sequence: TGTGCCAGCAGTCTACTGCAAGTCATCTCTGGAAACACCATATATTTT. Its translation is CASSLLQVISGNTIYF.

This chain links TRBV6-5 with TRBJ2-7, with 9 bases that match TRBD2. The CDR3 covers 15 residues. The germline CDR1 and CDR2 sequences are MNHEY and SVGAGI. The J segment lost 0 bases and the V segment lost 6 bases, leaving 6 bases of the junction unmatched. This CDR3 reads CASREGSGSSYEQYF. The DNA for the CDR3 is TGTGCCAGCAGGGAGGGTAGCGGGAGCTCCTACGAGCAGTACTTC.

The rearrangement uses TRBV2 and TRBJ1-5; 9 nucleotides align to TRBD1. The germline gives CDR1 SNHLY, CDR2 FYNNEI. This CDR3 comprises 15 residues. V gave up 5 bases and J gave up 1 base; unmatched junction bases: 3. DNA of the CDR3: TGTGCCAGCAGTATGGACAGGGGAAGCAATCAGCCCCAGCATTTT. As protein: CASSMDRGSNQPQHF.

This chain uses TRBV6-2 or TRBV6-3 with TRBJ2-6; 9 nucleotides align to TRBD1. CDR1 and CDR2 from the germline V gene are MNHEY and SVGEGT. The CDR3 contains 16 residues. V was pared by 2 bases and J by 8 bases, with 7 bases of the junction left unmatched. CDR3 in amino acids: CASSYGTGFWSNVLTF. The DNA for the CDR3 is TGTGCCAGCAGTTACGGGACAGGGTTCTGGTCCAACGTCCTGACTTTC.

The rearrangement joins TRBV2 to TRBJ2-5; maybe TRBD1 (6 bases). Germline loops: CDR1 SNHLY, CDR2 FYNNEI. CDR3 length equals 14 residues. V was cut by 6 bases and J by 7 bases, with 18 bases left in between. CDR3 amino acids: CASREAGAAGTQYF. The CDR3 nucleotides are TGTGCCAGCAGGGAGGCAGGGGCGGCAGGGACCCAGTACTTC.

This chain links TRBV7-2 with TRBJ1-1, with TRBD1 matching over 7 bases. The CDR3 is 15 amino acids. The trim removed 2 bases at V and 2 bases at J, leaving 5 bases unmatched. Per germline, CDR1 SGHTA and CDR2 FQGNSA. CDR3: CASSLYRDRNTEAFF. CDR3 in DNA: TGTGCCAGCAGCTTATACCGGGACAGAAACACTGAAGCTTTCTTT. Looking up the rest from reference TRBV7-2 and TRBJ1-1 gives the full variable domain: GAGVSQSPSNKVTEKGKDVELRCDPISGHTALYWYRQSLGQGLEFLIYFQGNSAPDKSGLPSDRFSAERTGGSVSTLTIQRTQQEDSAVYLCASSLYRDRNTEAFFGQGTRLTVV.

CDR3 in amino acids: CASSQGAVDTEAFF. In DNA, the CDR3 is TGTGCCAGCTCACAAGGGGCCGTAGACACTGAAGCTTTCTTT. The genes are TRBV18 and TRBJ1-1; the D gene is possibly TRBD1 (5 bases). From germline, CDR1 is KGHSH and CDR2 LQKENI. The CDR3 covers 14 residues. V was trimmed by 4 bases and J by 3 bases, leaving 12 bases between them. Complete variable domain (other parts from reference TRBV18 and TRBJ1-1): NAGVMQNPRHLVRRRGQEARLRCSPMKGHSHVYWYRQLPEEGLKFMVYLQKENIIDESGMPKERFSAEFPKEGPSILRIQQVVRGDSAAYFCASSQGAVDTEAFFGQGTRLTVV.

CDR3 residues: CASSPGTRPYNEQFF. CDR3 in DNA: TGTGCCAGCAGCCCAGGGACTAGACCATACAATGAGCAGTTCTTC. The gene calls are TRBV5-5 and TRBJ2-1; 8 bases align to TRBD2. Germline lookup yields CDR1 SGHKS and CDR2 YYEKEE (reference sequence). The CDR3 totals 15 residues. The ends lost 4 bases at V and 4 bases at J; junction bases unmatched: 7. Using reference TRBV5-5 and TRBJ2-1 for the parts outside the CDR3, the full variable domain is DAGVTQSPTHLIKTRGQQVTLRCSPISGHKSVSWYQQVLGQGPQFIFQYYEKEERGRGNFPDRFSARQFPNYSSELNVNALLLGDSALYLCASSPGTRPYNEQFFGPGTRLTVL.

This rearrangement joins TRBV25-1 to TRBJ2-2, with TRBD1 matching over 8 bases. In germline, CDR1 is MGHDK, CDR2 SYGVNS. This CDR3 comprises 17 residues. Trimming at V came to 5 bases and at J to 5 bases, leaving 13 bases not matched to a gene. The CDR3 bases are TGTGCCAGCAGTCAGTTGCCCCCCAGACAGGGGACCGGGGAGCTGTTTTTT. Translation: CASSQLPPRQGTGELFF.

This clone was observed a handful of times. Within the sample, other DNA sequences also encode this same CDR3. The V and J genes are TRBV4-1 and TRBJ2-3; TRBD1 aligns across 8 bases. The J segment lost 1 base and the V segment lost 1 base, leaving 7 bases of the junction unmatched. Germline assignment: CDR1 MGHRA and CDR2 YSYEKL. CDR3 length: 17 amino acids. The CDR3 loop reads CASSQGGAGGGTDTQYF. DNA of the CDR3: TGCGCCAGCAGCCAAGGCGGGGCAGGGGGCGGCACAGATACGCAGTATTTT.

In this sample, this clone turned up once. Other DNA sequences of this sample code for an identical CDR3. In DNA, the CDR3 is TGCGCCAGCAGCTTGCAGGGTCCCGGGGAGCTGTTTTTT. Its protein is CASSLQGPGELFF. The chain combines TRBV5-1 with TRBJ2-2; tentatively, D is TRBD1 (5 bases). Germline V CDR1 and CDR2: SGHRS, YFSETQ. The CDR3 spans 13 residues. V was clipped by 1 base and J by 6 bases, with 7 bases between them. The variable domain in full, with the rest retrieved from reference TRBV5-1 and TRBJ2-2, is KAGVTQTPRYLIKTRGQQVTLSCSPISGHRSVSWYQQTPGQGLQFLFEYFSETQRNKGNFPGRFSGRQFSNSRSEMNVSTLELGDSALYLCASSLQGPGELFFGEGSRLTVL.

V is TRBV5-6 and J is TRBJ1-2; 10 bases map to TRBD1. The CDR3 is 16 residues long. V was clipped by 0 bases and J by 2 bases; unmatched bases: 4. CDR1 and CDR2 from the germline V gene are SGHDT and YYEEEE. CDR3 in amino acids: CASSLVGTGDNYGYTF. CDR3 DNA: TGTGCCAGCAGCTTGGTTGGGACAGGGGACAACTATGGCTACACCTTC.

V is TRBV28 and J is TRBJ1-2, with 11 bases lining up with TRBD1. The CDR3 runs to 16 residues. Losses at the gene ends were 6 bases for V and 5 bases for J; bases not matched to a gene: 11. CDR1 is MDHEN and CDR2 is SYDVKM in the germline V gene. The CDR3 nucleotides read TGTGCCAGCAGGGGTACGACCGGGACAGGGGGTTATGGCTACACCTTC. Translating gives CASRGTTGTGGYGYTF.

The gene calls are TRBV19 and TRBJ1-5; D is unclear. The germline V and J ends were trimmed by 3 bases and 5 bases, with 8 bases remaining between them. Looked up from germline, CDR1 is LNHDA and CDR2 is SQIVND (reference sequence). The length of the CDR3 is 13 residues. CDR3 sequence (DNA): TGTGCCAGTAGTATCAAAACGGATCAGCCCCAGCATTTT. This translates into CASSIKTDQPQHF. Looking up the rest from reference TRBV19 and TRBJ1-5 gives the full variable domain: DGGITQSPKYLFRKEGQNVTLSCEQNLNHDAMYWYRQDPGQGLRLIYYSQIVNDFQKGDIAEGYSVSREKKESFPLTVTSAQKNPTAFYLCASSIKTDQPQHFGDGTRLSIL.